A single sample gave rise to the 2 T cell receptor beta chains below, sequenced in a study of PD-1 blockade in classical Hodgkin lymphoma. Sample time point: cycle 4 day 1 (C4D1), after 5 to 7 weeks of nivolumab. Every patient relapsed after autologous stem cell transplantation, and brentuximab vedotin exposure varied. The data were produced by immunoSEQ multiplex PCR, yet TCRdb's version contains in-frame clones alone and is incomplete. The repertoire holds over 60,000 clones, with under 95% as singletons. The sequencing used peripheral blood mononuclear cells (PBMCs), collected before the fourth cycle of nivolumab. The receptor source for this set is a human donor with classical Hodgkin lymphoma.

V usage is TRBV13 and J usage is TRBJ1-1; D not certain. The germline V and J ends were trimmed by 1 base and 7 bases, with 4 bases remaining between them. The CDR3 is 11 residues long. Per germline, CDR1 PRHDT and CDR2 FYEKMQ (reference sequence). The CDR3 DNA sequence: TGTGCCAGCAGCTTAGACAGTGAAGCTTTCTTT. The encoded protein is CASSLDSEAFF.

The chain employs TRBV2 and TRBJ2-3, with D perhaps being TRBD1 or TRBD2 (7 bases each). This CDR3 spans 12 amino acids. V was pared by 8 bases and J by 5 bases, with 11 bases between. Per germline, CDR1 SNHLY and CDR2 FYNNEI. Here the CDR3 DNA reads TGTGCCAGCGACAGGGAGGGAGATACGCAGTATTTT. It encodes CASDREGDTQYF.